These 18 T cell receptor beta chains came from one sample sequenced in a study of T-cell memory formation after mild COVID-19. Each CDR3 protein is one row after TCRdb ran MiXCR on the 5' RACE reads. The sample carries 150,000 to 200,000 distinct CDR3 sequences, over 20% recorded once. The material sequenced was PBMCs or a T cell subset sorted from them (not recorded which). These receptor sequences come from an adult woman who had mild COVID-19 (a few samples of this study predate the infection). Cell type and time point are not known.

V usage is TRBV3-1 and J usage is TRBJ1-2; TRBD1 is a possible D gene (5 bases). The CDR3 length is 13 residues. The V end lost 4 bases, the J end lost 6 bases, and 12 bases lay between the germline ends. Germline V gene sequence: CDR1 LGHDT, CDR2 YNNKEL (reference sequence). DNA for the CDR3: TGTGCCAGCAGCCCATCATGGGGGAATGGCTACACCTTC. Its protein is CASSPSWGNGYTF.

This chain links TRBV2 with TRBJ2-1; 9 bases line up with TRBD1. Germline CDR1 reads SNHLY; CDR2 reads FYNNEI. After removal of 7 bases from V and 9 bases from J, the junction contained 10 bases not matched to a gene. The CDR3 extends over 14 amino acids. DNA of the CDR3: TGTGCCAGCACAAGGGGACAGGGTATCGGTGAGCAGTTCTTC. Amino acids: CASTRGQGIGEQFF.

In this sample, this clonotype turned up a few times. A much larger clone is a single base away; this may be a read error. The chain carries TRBV21-1 and TRBJ2-1. TRBV21-1 has pseudogene status. The length of the CDR3 is 11 residues. The CDR3 reads CASSYHNEQFF. The CDR3, as DNA: TGTGCCAGCAGCTACCACAATGAGCAGTTCTTC.

This clonotype was seen a few times. This chain connects TRBV7-6 to TRBJ2-7; D gene ambiguous. Germline CDR1 SGHVS, CDR2 FNYEAQ. Between the trimmed V and J ends, which lost 5 bases and 0 bases, there was a span of 11 bases. CDR3 length: 14 residues. CDR3 region: CASSPYRSSYEQYF. The CDR3 DNA follows: TGTGCCAGCAGCCCATACCGAAGCTCCTACGAGCAGTACTTC.

This chain links TRBV3-1 with TRBJ2-5; tentative D call: TRBD2 (6 bases). The CDR3 length is 14 residues. From germline, CDR1 is LGHDT and CDR2 YNNKEL (reference sequence). Trimming cost V 3 bases and J 3 bases, with 11 bases left between them. The CDR3 bases are TGTGCCAGCAGCCAGGTGGGGGAGGAAGAGACCCAGTACTTC. Amino acids: CASSQVGEEETQYF.

The chain couples TRBV6-2 or TRBV6-3 to TRBJ2-6; 11 nucleotides align to TRBD1. This CDR3 has 16 residues. Germline CDR1 MNHEY, CDR2 SVGEGT. V shed 6 bases and J 3 bases; nucleotides not matched to a gene: 4. CDR3 DNA sequence: TGTGCCAGCAGCCGGGACAGGGGGTTTGGGGCCAACGTCCTGACTTTC. Protein: CASSRDRGFGANVLTF.

This clonotype was picked up a small number of times. The chain uses TRBV5-1 and TRBJ2-7; D is perhaps TRBD1 (6 bases). V lost 0 bases, J lost 3 bases, and 13 bases lay in between. The CDR3 covers 15 residues. The germline V gene has CDR1 SGHRS and CDR2 YFSETQ. The CDR3 spells CASSLGPDSNYEQYF. As DNA, the CDR3 is TGCGCCAGCAGCTTGGGTCCGGACAGTAACTACGAGCAGTACTTC.

This clonotype was picked up many times. The genes are TRBV7-9 and TRBJ2-7; D is unresolved. The CDR3 spans 12 residues. Trimming shortened V by 5 bases and J by 0 bases, and 5 bases separated the two germline ends. The germline V gene has CDR1 SEHNR and CDR2 FQNEAQ (reference sequence). The CDR3 region is CASSPNSYEQYF. CDR3 DNA sequence: TGTGCCAGCAGCCCCAACTCCTACGAGCAGTACTTC.

This clonotype has just one count. The chain is built from TRBV7-9 and TRBJ2-3; 8 positions match TRBD2. Germline CDR1 and CDR2: SEHNR and FQNEAQ (reference sequence). The CDR3 contains 18 residues. Trimming took 2 bases from V and 3 from J; bases not matched to a gene: 13. The CDR3 sequence is CASSLNTVFGGRTDTQYF. The CDR3 coding sequence is TGTGCCAGCAGCTTAAATACCGTTTTTGGCGGGAGGACAGATACGCAGTATTTT.

This clonotype has more than one count but fewer than ten. This chain joins TRBV4-1 and TRBJ2-3; either TRBD1 or TRBD2 may fit D (6 bases each). Trimming stripped 4 bases from V and 2 bases from J, with 13 bases between. The CDR3 is 15 amino acids. Germline values: CDR1 MGHRA, CDR2 YSYEKL. In DNA, the CDR3 is TGCGCCAGCAGCCCCTTTAGGGGGGCCACAGATACGCAGTATTTT. As protein: CASSPFRGATDTQYF.

The rearrangement links TRBV24-1 to TRBJ2-7; D perhaps matches TRBD1 (5 bases). The germline V and J ends were trimmed by 2 bases and 5 bases, with 15 bases remaining between them. The CDR3 covers 15 residues. Germline V gene data show CDR1 as KGHDR and CDR2 as SFDVKD. The CDR3 nucleotides read TGTGCCACCAGTGATTCGACAGACCTCTGGGACGAGCAGTACTTC. Its protein product is CATSDSTDLWDEQYF.

This clonotype has more than one count but fewer than ten. The chain carries TRBV7-9 and TRBJ2-3, with D maybe TRBD1 (6 bases). CDR1 and CDR2 (germline): SEHNR, FQNEAQ (reference sequence). V dropped 0 bases and J dropped 0 bases, with 16 bases sitting between them. This CDR3 contains 18 residues. CDR3 sequence (DNA): TGTGCCAGCAGCTTAGCGGGTTGGGACACCTCTAGCACAGATACGCAGTATTTT. It yields the protein CASSLAGWDTSSTDTQYF.

The chain combines TRBV6-1 with TRBJ2-1, with unresolved D. The CDR3 consists of 10 residues. Trimming shortened V by 3 bases and J by 7 bases, and 1 base separated the two germline ends. Germline V lookup: CDR1 MNHNS, CDR2 SASEGT. CDR3 region: CASSENEQFF. The CDR3 DNA sequence: TGTGCCAGCAGTGAGAATGAGCAGTTCTTC.

A few counts support this clonotype. The chain recombines TRBV7-6 with TRBJ2-2; D gene ambiguous. This CDR3 region has 15 residues. Germline CDR1 reads SGHVS; CDR2 reads FNYEAQ. Trimming stripped 4 bases from V and 4 bases from J, with 13 bases between. The CDR3 sequence is CASSSTTSVTGELFF. The CDR3 coding sequence is TGTGCCAGCAGCTCCACTACATCGGTCACCGGGGAGCTGTTTTTT.

This clonotype showed up many times. As DNA, the CDR3 is TGTGCCTCGGAGGAAAGCTCCTACAATGAGCAGTTCTTC. It specifies CASEESSYNEQFF. The V gene is TRBV7-9, the J gene TRBJ2-1, with a possible D match to TRBD2 (5 bases). This CDR3 is 13 amino acids long. Germline lookup yields CDR1 SEHNR and CDR2 FQNEAQ (reference sequence). The V gene lost 11 bases and the J gene lost 0 bases, with 11 bases spanning the gap.

The chain is built from TRBV7-9 and TRBJ1-2; D ambiguous. Germline-derived CDR1 and CDR2 are SEHNR and FQNEAQ (reference sequence). The V end was cut by 0 bases, the J end by 1 base, with 15 bases between. The CDR3 runs to 17 residues. CDR3 in amino acids: CASSLAGRGELNYGYTF. The CDR3 DNA is TGTGCCAGCAGCTTAGCGGGTCGTGGTGAGCTTAACTATGGCTACACCTTC.

At least ten counts were recorded for this clonotype. This chain links TRBV12-3 or TRBV12-4 with TRBJ1-1; D gene uncertain. The V gene lost 7 bases and the J gene lost 3 bases, with 6 bases spanning the gap. This CDR3 region has 11 residues. The DNA of the CDR3 is TGTGCCAGCAAGGACGACACTGAAGCTTTCTTT. It yields the protein CASKDDTEAFF.

A few counts support this clonotype. The V and J genes are TRBV29-1 and TRBJ2-7; 11 bases are a match to TRBD2. The CDR3 is 12 residues long. V dropped 7 bases and J dropped 6; count of bases not matched to a gene: 5. CDR1 and CDR2 from the germline V gene are SQVTM and ANQGSEA. CDR3 bases: TGCAGCGCACTTAGCGGGAGGGCCGAGCAGTACTTC. Protein product: CSALSGRAEQYF.